This T cell receptor (beta chain) originates from a study of immune heterogeneity within non-small cell lung tumors (dated 2018 in TCRdb). Study-level background: By histology, the tumors were a handful of squamous cell carcinomas, more than nine non-squamous carcinomas and 1 tumor not otherwise specified. TCR repertoire analysis included about 57 tumor loci from about 15 patients, whereas transcriptome data included only about 43 loci from around eleven patients. The study combined whole-exome sequencing, RNA-seq and TCR beta repertoire sequencing of multiple spatially distinct regions from each NSCLC tumor to examine intratumoral immune heterogeneity. Binding of neoantigens to the HLA alleles of each patient was predicted with netMHCpan-3.0 for mutant peptides of 8 to 11 amino acids. On the study overall, not on this receptor specifically: A statistically significant but moderate positive correlation (R about 0.34) was observed between local T-cell repertoire clonality and local tumor mutational burden. High-frequency TCR beta clonotypes were found to be largely distinct between individual patients. Within a patient, the same dominant CDR3B clonotypes appeared at multiple loci, but different tumor locations also contained unique high-frequency clones.

The trim is 5 bases for V and 0 bases for J, with a gap of 7 bases between the germline ends. The germline V gene provides CDR1 SGHVS and CDR2 FNYEAQ. The CDR3 has 13 amino acids, counting the end cysteine and phenylalanine. Only the CDR3 part of the read is kept: 39 bases, read in frame from the first base. This clonotype is described as medium-sized (0.01 to 0.1%). Its antigen is not yet known. No quality values exist for individual bases; no much larger clone is one base distant. Genomic DNA extracted from bulk tumor tissue served as TCR template, with approximately 590 ng gDNA amplified per sample. During surgery, multiple biopsies were taken from each primary tumor, with sampling sites spaced as far apart as possible within the tumor mass. The study cohort was described as untreated, and patients were newly diagnosed NSCLC cases undergoing curative surgery. Donors were 15 newly diagnosed non-small cell lung cancer patients undergoing surgery with curative intent. The resected tumor masses were reviewed by two independent pathologists. Sequencing was performed only on DNA and RNA samples of high quality.

A multiplex PCR system amplified the TCR beta CDR3 region, with a first 10-cycle round using 32 V-gene forward and 13 J-gene reverse primers. The first PCR round was done with a QIAGEN Multiplex PCR Kit, and the primer sequences were filed in Chinese patent CN105087789A. In a second PCR round, Illumina universal primers were added with the Phusion High-Fidelity PCR Kit. Sequencing of the TCR libraries was done on the Illumina HiSeq X Ten platform in paired-end mode with a 151 bp read length. On the study's bioinformatics: Reads lacking multiplex PCR primers were removed with Cutadapt, read pairs were merged with PEAR, and CDR3 regions were called with MiXCR default settings. Repertoire diversity used Shannon entropy, and clonality was computed as one minus Shannon entropy divided by ln of productive unique sequence count. A clonotype counted as a dominant or high-frequency T-cell clone when its frequency was 0.5% or higher. Clones were called with MiXCR by TCRdb after fastp trimmed the public reads at Q25, and only in-frame beta chains were retained. Every distinct CDR3 protein forms one entry, paired with its most common genes and DNA. These V and J calls are TCRdb output, not the study's own analysis. Counted in this sample were about 21,000 distinct CDR3 sequences; around 30% of them appeared once. About 4.5% of the sample is taken by the ten largest.

The receptor comes from a man aged 35 to 55 with non-small cell lung cancer. The chain uses TRBV7-6 and TRBJ1-1, with no D gene named confidently. Sequenced material: lung tumor tissue. CDR3 loop: CASSRVMNTEAFF. The DNA reads as follows: TGTGCCAGCAGCAGAGTGATGAACACTGAAGCTTTCTTT.